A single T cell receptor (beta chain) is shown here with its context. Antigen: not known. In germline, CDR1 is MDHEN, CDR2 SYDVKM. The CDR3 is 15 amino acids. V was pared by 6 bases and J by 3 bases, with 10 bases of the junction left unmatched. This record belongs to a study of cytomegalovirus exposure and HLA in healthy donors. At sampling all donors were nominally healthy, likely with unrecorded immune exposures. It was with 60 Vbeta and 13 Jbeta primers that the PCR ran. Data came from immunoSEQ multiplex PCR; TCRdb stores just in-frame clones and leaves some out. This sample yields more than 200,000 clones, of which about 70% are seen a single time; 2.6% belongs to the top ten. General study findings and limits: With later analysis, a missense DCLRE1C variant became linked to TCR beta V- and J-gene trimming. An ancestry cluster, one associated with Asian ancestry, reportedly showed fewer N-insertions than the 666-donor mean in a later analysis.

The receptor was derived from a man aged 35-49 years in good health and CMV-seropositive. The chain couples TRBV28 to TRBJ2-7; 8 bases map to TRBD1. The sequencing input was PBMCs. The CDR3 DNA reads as TGTGCCAGCAGCTCCTTGAGGACAGGGCTCTACGAGCAGTACTTC. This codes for CASSSLRTGLYEQYF.